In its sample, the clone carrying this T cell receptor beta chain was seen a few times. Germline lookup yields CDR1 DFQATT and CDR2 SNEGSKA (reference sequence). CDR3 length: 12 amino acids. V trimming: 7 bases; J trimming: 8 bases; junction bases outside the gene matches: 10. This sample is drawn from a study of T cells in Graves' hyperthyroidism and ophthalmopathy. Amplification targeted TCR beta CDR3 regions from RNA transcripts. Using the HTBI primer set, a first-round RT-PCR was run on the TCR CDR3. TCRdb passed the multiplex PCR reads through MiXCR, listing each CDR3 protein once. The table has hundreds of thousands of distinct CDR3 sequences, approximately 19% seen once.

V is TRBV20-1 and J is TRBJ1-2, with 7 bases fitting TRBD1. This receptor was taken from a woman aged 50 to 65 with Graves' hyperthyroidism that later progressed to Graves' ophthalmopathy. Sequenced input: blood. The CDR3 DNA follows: TGCAGTGTCCTAACAGGGGTCGGCGGCTACACCTTC. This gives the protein CSVLTGVGGYTF.